This T cell receptor (beta chain) was recorded in a study of CD8 T cells in Susac syndrome. This clonotype has only one observation. Random hexamers primed reverse transcription of about 0.45 to 1 ug RNA. immunoSEQ multiplex PCR amplified TCR beta CDR3 across 54 Vbeta, 13 Jbeta. TCRdb re-called the immunoSEQ multiplex PCR reads through MiXCR, storing one row per CDR3 protein. The sample has 150,000 or so distinct CDR3 sequences; less than 95% are singletons. What was sequenced was CD4+ T cells from PBMCs. The receptor's source is a human donor with multiple sclerosis.

CDR3 loop: CASSHYYEQYF. For the CDR3, the DNA is TGTGCCAGCAGCCACTATTACGAGCAGTACTTC. This rearrangement joins TRBV14 to TRBJ2-7; no firm D call. V shed 3 bases and J shed 4 bases, with 4 bases lying between them. Per germline, CDR1 SGHDN and CDR2 FVKESK. The CDR3 is 11 amino acids.